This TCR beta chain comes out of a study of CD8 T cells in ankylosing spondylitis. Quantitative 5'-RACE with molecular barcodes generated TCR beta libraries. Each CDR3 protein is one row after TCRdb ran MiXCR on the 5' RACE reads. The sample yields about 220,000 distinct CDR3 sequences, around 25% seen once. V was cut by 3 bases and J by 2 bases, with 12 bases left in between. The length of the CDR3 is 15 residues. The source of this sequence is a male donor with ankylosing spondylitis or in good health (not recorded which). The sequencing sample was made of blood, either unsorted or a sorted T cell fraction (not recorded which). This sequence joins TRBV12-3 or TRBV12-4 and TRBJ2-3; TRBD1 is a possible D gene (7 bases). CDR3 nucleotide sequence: TGTGCCAGCAGTTTCGGCGGGACAGTCACAGATACGCAGTATTTT. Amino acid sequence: CASSFGGTVTDTQYF.